The 31 T cell receptor beta chains below were found in one sample sequenced in a study of blood T cell repertoires in COVID-19. The method was immunoSEQ multiplex PCR; TCRdb's version includes in-frame clones alone and lacks a portion of them. The table shows around 100,000 clones, with around 90% occurring only once. The sequenced material came from peripheral blood. The receptor source for this set is a woman aged 60-75 years with acute or convalescent COVID-19.

CDR3: CASRGAVATNEKLFF. CDR3 DNA: TGTGCCAGCCGCGGCGCAGTTGCAACTAATGAAAAACTGTTTTTT. This chain links TRBV6-5 with TRBJ1-4; D unclear. This CDR3 is 15 amino acids long. Germline lookup yields CDR1 MNHEY and CDR2 SVGAGI. The germline V and J ends were trimmed by 8 bases and 0 bases, with 13 bases remaining between them.

The V gene is TRBV6-1, the J gene TRBJ1-1; 10 positions match TRBD1. CDR1 and CDR2 from the germline V gene are MNHNS and SASEGT. V gave up 3 bases and J gave up 5 bases; unmatched junction bases: 6. The length of the CDR3 is 15 residues. The chain's CDR3 is CASSERQGARTEAFF. CDR3 nucleotides: TGTGCCAGCAGTGAGAGACAGGGGGCGAGGACTGAAGCTTTCTTT.

V and J are TRBV19 and TRBJ2-3; a possible D gene is TRBD2 (5 bases). Germline-derived CDR1 and CDR2 are LNHDA and SQIVND (reference sequence). The CDR3 loop spans 12 amino acids. Trimming removed 8 bases from V and 0 bases from J, with 6 bases in between. The CDR3 DNA is TGTGCCAGTGGAGGAAGCACAGATACGCAGTATTTT. Residues: CASGGSTDTQYF.

This clone was counted ten times or more. The chain's CDR3 is CASGWDYTQYF. CDR3 coding DNA: TGTGCTAGTGGTTGGGACTATACGCAGTATTTT. V is TRBV12-5 and J is TRBJ2-3; D possibly corresponds to TRBD2 (6 bases). Trimming took 4 bases from V and 7 from J, leaving 6 bases between them. Germline lookup yields CDR1 LGHNT and CDR2 FRNRAP. CDR3 size: 11 residues. The variable domain in full, completed from reference TRBV12-5 and TRBJ2-3, reads DARVTQTPRHKVTEMGQEVTMRCQPILGHNTVFWYRQTMMQGLELLAYFRNRAPLDDSGMPKDRFSAEMPDATLATLKIQPSEPRDSAVYFCASGWDYTQYFGPGTRLTVL.

The chain links TRBV12-3 or TRBV12-4 to TRBJ1-1; D gene unclear. The V gene lost 3 bases and the J gene lost 4 bases, with 6 bases spanning the gap. The CDR3 loop spans 12 amino acids. Written as DNA, the CDR3 is TGTGCCAGCAGTTTTAGCGTCACTGAAGCTTTCTTT. Protein sequence: CASSFSVTEAFF.

This clone showed up just a few times. The chain links TRBV5-4 to TRBJ1-3; 7 bases match TRBD1. Germline V gene data show CDR1 as SGHNT and CDR2 as YYREEE (reference sequence). The V segment lost 4 bases and the J segment 0 bases; nucleotides outside the gene matches: 10. CDR3 length: 17 amino acids. CDR3 loop: CASSNFLQGTSGNTIYF. The CDR3 DNA sequence: TGTGCCAGCAGCAACTTCCTACAGGGGACCTCTGGAAACACCATATATTTT.

This rearrangement joins TRBV18 to TRBJ2-2; weak D call: TRBD1 (5 bases). Trimming stripped 1 base from V and 6 bases from J, with 9 bases between. Germline CDR1 is KGHSH and CDR2 is LQKENI. This CDR3 comprises 14 residues. CDR3 amino acids: CASSPLQGSGELFF. CDR3 in DNA: TGTGCCAGCTCACCACTCCAGGGTTCCGGGGAGCTGTTTTTT.

The chain has TRBV10-1 and TRBJ2-1; 11 positions match TRBD2. The germline V gene has CDR1 WNHNN and CDR2 SYGVQD (reference sequence). The CDR3 spans 16 residues. V was clipped by 4 bases and J by 7 bases; unmatched bases: 9. CDR3 region: CASSGPEASGRNEQFF. As DNA, the CDR3 is TGCGCCAGCAGTGGCCCCGAGGCTAGCGGGAGGAATGAGCAGTTCTTC.

V usage is TRBV4-1 and J usage is TRBJ2-7, with TRBD2 as a possible D gene (6 bases). The ends were cut back, 4 bases at V and 4 bases at J, with 17 bases in the middle. The CDR3 totals 15 residues. CDR1 MGHRA and CDR2 YSYEKL come from the germline V gene. CDR3 sequence (DNA): TGCGCCAGCAGCCGAAAGGGACTGCTTCATTACGAGCAGTACGTC. Translation: CASSRKGLLHYEQYV.

The chain links TRBV24-1 to TRBJ1-4; maybe TRBD1 (6 bases). The CDR3 sequence is 16 residues long. Trimming shortened V by 5 bases and J by 4 bases, and 16 bases separated the two germline ends. CDR1 and CDR2 from the germline V gene are KGHDR and SFDVKD. The CDR3 DNA sequence: TGTGCCACCAGTGCGAGCAGGGGAATCGGTAATGAAAAACTGTTTTTT. The encoded protein is CATSASRGIGNEKLFF.

V usage is TRBV11-2 and J usage is TRBJ1-6, with TRBD1 identical over 9 bases. The CDR3 consists of 14 residues. Germline V gives CDR1 SGHAT, CDR2 FQNNGV. V shed 5 bases and J 10 bases; nucleotides not matched to a gene: 6. The CDR3 DNA follows: TGTGCCAGCAGCAACAGGGGGCCTCGATCACCCCTCCACTTT. This encodes CASSNRGPRSPLHF.

The DNA of the CDR3 is TGTGCCACCCGACAGGGTCACGGGGAGCTGTTTTTT. Its protein product is CATRQGHGELFF. The chain recombines TRBV10-3 with TRBJ2-2; 7 positions match TRBD1. There are 12 residues in the CDR3. Trimming cost V 10 bases and J 7 bases; bases outside gene matches: 6. Per the germline V gene, CDR1 is ENHRY and CDR2 is SYGVKD.

This chain connects TRBV29-1 to TRBJ2-2; 9 nucleotides align to TRBD2. This CDR3 comprises 14 residues. V shed 4 bases, J shed 2 bases, and the junction held 2 bases outside the gene matches. Germline CDR1 and CDR2: SQVTM and ANQGSEA. The CDR3 here is CSVGLAVNTGELFF. The CDR3 nucleotides read TGCAGCGTTGGACTAGCGGTAAACACCGGGGAGCTGTTTTTT.

The J gene is TRBJ1-2, the V gene TRBV6-5, with 7 nucleotides matching TRBD1. Trimming took 0 bases from V and 4 from J; bases not matched to a gene: 5. Germline CDR1 is MNHEY and CDR2 is SVGAGI. CDR3 length: 15 amino acids. The CDR3 DNA is TGTGCCAGCAGTTACTCGGCCAGGGGGGCCTATGGCTACACCTTC. It yields the protein CASSYSARGAYGYTF.

The chain recombines TRBV28 with TRBJ1-2; D is undetermined. V lost 7 bases and J 2 bases, leaving 26 bases between the germline ends. CDR3 length: 18 residues. Germline CDR1 MDHEN, CDR2 SYDVKM. The CDR3 loop is CASTSRVGSADYNYGYTF. In DNA form, the CDR3 reads TGTGCCAGCACCTCTCGGGTAGGGAGCGCAGATTACAACTATGGCTACACCTTC.

J is TRBJ1-1 and V is TRBV19, with 7 positions matching TRBD1. V lost 5 bases and J lost 0; bases outside the gene matches: 6. The V gene's germline CDR1 is LNHDA and CDR2 SQIVND (reference sequence). CDR3 size: 15 residues. The CDR3 DNA follows: TGTGCCAGTAGTCCCCGGGGGACAGTGAACACTGAAGCTTTCTTT. As protein: CASSPRGTVNTEAFF.

The chain recombines TRBV16 with TRBJ1-2; 8 bases match TRBD1. This CDR3 is 15 amino acids long. Germline V gives CDR1 KGHSY, CDR2 FQNENV. V shed 0 bases and J 5 bases; nucleotides not matched to a gene: 5. CDR3 sequence: CASSQSSGQGYGYTF. The CDR3 DNA follows: TGTGCCAGCAGCCAATCGAGCGGACAGGGTTATGGCTACACCTTC. Combining the CDR3 with reference TRBV16 and TRBJ1-2 gives the whole variable domain GEEVAQTPKHLVRGEGQKAKLYCAPIKGHSYVFWYQQVLKNEFKFLISFQNENVFDETGMPKERFSAKCLPNSPCSLEIQATKLEDSAVYFCASSQSSGQGYGYTFGSGTRLTVV.

Points on this clone: Other DNA sequences of this sample code for an identical CDR3. This chain links TRBV7-3 with TRBJ2-3, with 8 nucleotides matching TRBD2. Germline V gene sequence: CDR1 SGHTA, CDR2 FQGTGA. The CDR3 is 15 amino acids. J was trimmed by 2 bases and V by 2 bases; bases with no gene match: 3. The CDR3 bases are TGTGCCAGCAGCTTAGCGGGAGGTTCCACAGATACGCAGTATTTT. This encodes CASSLAGGSTDTQYF.

This clone has just one count. This chain uses TRBV28 with TRBJ2-1; weak D call: TRBD1 (6 bases). Trimming stripped 5 bases from V and 2 bases from J, with 16 bases between. The CDR3 is 16 residues long. The germline gives CDR1 MDHEN, CDR2 SYDVKM. CDR3 nucleotide sequence: TGTGCCAGCAGTCCAAGCAGGGGCCCCGCCTACAATGAGCAGTTCTTC. This translates into CASSPSRGPAYNEQFF.

The rearrangement links TRBV5-1 to TRBJ2-5; a possible D gene is TRBD2 (6 bases). Germline lookup yields CDR1 SGHRS and CDR2 YFSETQ. The V gene lost 0 bases and the J gene lost 3 bases, with 9 bases spanning the gap. The CDR3 runs to 14 residues. CDR3 residues: CASSLAGLEETQYF. In nucleotides, the CDR3 is TGCGCCAGCAGCTTGGCGGGACTTGAAGAGACCCAGTACTTC.

The chain carries TRBV11-3 and TRBJ2-1, with D perhaps matching TRBD2 (5 bases). CDR1 SGHNT and CDR2 YENEEA come from the germline V gene. V was cut by 0 bases and J by 7 bases, with 10 bases left in between. The CDR3 has 14 residues. CDR3 bases: TGTGCCAGCAGCTTAGACGGGGTGGCTAATGAGCAGTTCTTC. Translating it yields CASSLDGVANEQFF.

This chain joins TRBV25-1 and TRBJ1-2; tentative D call: TRBD1 (5 bases). The CDR3 length is 15 residues. Germline V gives CDR1 MGHDK, CDR2 SYGVNS. V lost 3 bases and J 7 bases, leaving 18 bases between the germline ends. The chain's CDR3 is CASSDRAGSVSGYTF. The CDR3 DNA reads TGTGCCAGCAGTGACCGGGCAGGGTCCGTATCTGGCTACACCTTC.

The CDR3 spells CASSGRWTGLGNEQFF. Here the CDR3 DNA reads TGTGCCAGCAGTGGCCGGTGGACAGGCCTCGGGAATGAGCAGTTCTTC. The chain links TRBV6-1 to TRBJ2-1, with 7 bases that match TRBD1. This CDR3 spans 16 amino acids. Germline loops: CDR1 MNHNS, CDR2 SASEGT. V gave up 4 bases and J gave up 7 bases; unmatched junction bases: 13.

V and J are TRBV19 and TRBJ1-2; D unresolved. The CDR3 loop spans 11 amino acids. V lost 4 bases and J 4 bases, leaving 4 bases between the germline ends. CDR1 and CDR2 from the germline V gene are LNHDA and SQIVND (reference sequence). The CDR3 spells CASSSSYGYTF. The CDR3 nucleotides are TGTGCCAGTAGTAGCAGCTATGGCTACACCTTC. The variable domain in full, completed from reference TRBV19 and TRBJ1-2, reads DGGITQSPKYLFRKEGQNVTLSCEQNLNHDAMYWYRQDPGQGLRLIYYSQIVNDFQKGDIAEGYSVSREKKESFPLTVTSAQKNPTAFYLCASSSSYGYTFGSGTRLTVV.

The rearrangement joins TRBV12-5 to TRBJ1-5; D uncertain. The CDR3 contains 15 residues. CDR1 is LGHNT, CDR2 FRNRAP, per germline. The V gene lost 4 bases and the J gene lost 3 bases, with 13 bases spanning the gap. The CDR3 bases are TGTGCTAGTGGTTCCCCCCTATTCTCCAATCAGCCCCAGCATTTT. It encodes CASGSPLFSNQPQHF.

V and J are TRBV10-3 and TRBJ2-2; 8 bases match TRBD2. CDR1 is ENHRY and CDR2 is SYGVKD in the germline V gene. The ends lost 10 bases at V and 6 bases at J; junction bases unmatched: 4. This CDR3 has 12 amino acids. This chain's CDR3 is CATRGGSGELFF. CDR3 in DNA: TGTGCCACCCGGGGGGGCTCCGGGGAGCTGTTTTTT.

The gene calls are TRBV10-1 and TRBJ1-5; TRBD1 might be the D (6 bases). V shed 10 bases and J shed 1 base, with 20 bases lying between them. The CDR3 consists of 16 residues. The germline CDR1 and CDR2 sequences are WNHNN and SYGVQD (reference sequence). CDR3 in amino acids: CATLPGGAKSNQPQHF. The CDR3 nucleotides are TGCGCCACCCTACCCGGGGGGGCGAAGAGCAATCAGCCCCAGCATTTT.

This chain connects TRBV7-3 to TRBJ2-2; D ambiguous. V lost 5 bases and J 0 bases, leaving 7 bases between the germline ends. The CDR3 runs to 14 residues. Per the germline V gene, CDR1 is SGHTA and CDR2 is FQGTGA. CDR3 coding DNA: TGTGCCAGCAGCCCACGCGCGAACACCGGGGAGCTGTTTTTT. As protein: CASSPRANTGELFF.

The chain uses TRBV28 and TRBJ2-7, with D perhaps TRBD2 (5 bases). Germline V CDR1 and CDR2: MDHEN, SYDVKM. Trimming removed 6 bases at V and 5 bases at J, with 14 bases between. The CDR3 spans 13 residues. The CDR3 nucleotides read TGTGCCAGCAGGCCTCCGGGGTTCAACGAGCAGTACTTC. This codes for CASRPPGFNEQYF. Drawing the rest from reference TRBV28 and TRBJ2-7, the complete variable domain is DVKVTQSSRYLVKRTGEKVFLECVQDMDHENMFWYRQDPGLGLRLIYFSYDVKMKEKGDIPEGYSVSREKKERFSLILESASTNQTSMYLCASRPPGFNEQYFGPGTRLTVT.

The chain carries TRBV5-4 and TRBJ1-1, with 8 bases that match TRBD1. The CDR3 spans 18 residues. CDR1 is SGHNT, CDR2 YYREEE, per germline (reference sequence). V lost 1 base to trimming and J lost 3 bases; unmatched junction nucleotides: 14. CDR3 bases: TGTGCCAGCAGCTTGTTTGGTCCGGCAGGGGGCACTGACACTGAAGCTTTCTTT. Encoded protein: CASSLFGPAGGTDTEAFF.

J is TRBJ1-5 and V is TRBV30, with 8 bases identical to TRBD1. This CDR3 has 15 amino acids. The junction had 8 bases not matched to a gene; V was cut back by 3 bases and J by 4 bases. Germline V gene sequence: CDR1 GTSNPN, CDR2 SVGIG (reference sequence). This CDR3 reads CAWRRGTGANQPQHF. The CDR3 nucleotides read TGTGCCTGGAGACGAGGGACAGGAGCAAATCAGCCCCAGCATTTT. Variable domain in full (rest from reference TRBV30 and TRBJ1-5): SQTIHQWPATLVQPVGSPLSLECTVEGTSNPNLYWYRQAAGRGLQLLFYSVGIGQISSEVPQNLSASRPQDRQFILSSKKLLLSDSGFYLCAWRRGTGANQPQHFGDGTRLSIL.